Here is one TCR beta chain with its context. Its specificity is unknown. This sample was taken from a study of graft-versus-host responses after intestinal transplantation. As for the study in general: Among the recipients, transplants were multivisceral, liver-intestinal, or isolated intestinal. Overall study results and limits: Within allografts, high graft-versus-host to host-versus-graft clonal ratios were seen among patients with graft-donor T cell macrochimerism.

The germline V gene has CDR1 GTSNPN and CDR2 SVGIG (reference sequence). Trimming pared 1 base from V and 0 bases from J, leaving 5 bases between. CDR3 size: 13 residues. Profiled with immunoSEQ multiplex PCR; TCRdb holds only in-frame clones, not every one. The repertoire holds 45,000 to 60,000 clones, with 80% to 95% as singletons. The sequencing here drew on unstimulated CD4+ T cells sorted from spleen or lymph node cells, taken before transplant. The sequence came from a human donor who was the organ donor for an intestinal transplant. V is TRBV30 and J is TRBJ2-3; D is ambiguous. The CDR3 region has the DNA TGTGCCTGGAGTGGCCGTAGCACAGATACGCAGTATTTT. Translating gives CAWSGRSTDTQYF.